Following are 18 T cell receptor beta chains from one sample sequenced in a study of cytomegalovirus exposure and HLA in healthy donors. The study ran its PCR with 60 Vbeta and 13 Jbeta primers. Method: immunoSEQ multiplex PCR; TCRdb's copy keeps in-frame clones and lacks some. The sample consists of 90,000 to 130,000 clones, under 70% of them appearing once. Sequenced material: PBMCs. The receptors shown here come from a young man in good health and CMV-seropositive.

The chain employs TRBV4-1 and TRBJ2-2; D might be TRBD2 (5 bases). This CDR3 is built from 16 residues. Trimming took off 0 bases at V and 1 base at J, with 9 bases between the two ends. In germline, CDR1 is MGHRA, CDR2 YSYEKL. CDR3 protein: CASSQDLALNTGELFF. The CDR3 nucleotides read TGCGCCAGCAGCCAAGACCTAGCCCTGAACACCGGGGAGCTGTTTTTT.

CDR3 nucleotide sequence: TGTGCCAGCTCCCCTACAGGGGGCGTTGAGACCCAGTACTTC. It specifies CASSPTGGVETQYF. J is TRBJ2-5 and V is TRBV6-5, with TRBD1 identical over 9 bases. Per the germline V gene, CDR1 is MNHEY and CDR2 is SVGAGI. V was clipped by 8 bases and J by 5 bases; unmatched bases: 9. This CDR3 is built from 14 residues.

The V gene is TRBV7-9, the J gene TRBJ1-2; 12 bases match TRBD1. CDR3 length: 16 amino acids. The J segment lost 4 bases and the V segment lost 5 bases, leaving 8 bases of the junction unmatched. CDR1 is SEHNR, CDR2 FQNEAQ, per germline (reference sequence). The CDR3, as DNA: TGTGCCAGCAGCCGTGGGACAGGGGGCGCAGGCTATGGCTACACCTTC. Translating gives CASSRGTGGAGYGYTF.

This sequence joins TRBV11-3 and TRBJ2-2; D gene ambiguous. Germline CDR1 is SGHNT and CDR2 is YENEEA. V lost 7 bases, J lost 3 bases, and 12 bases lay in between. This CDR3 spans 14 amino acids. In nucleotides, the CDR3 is TGTGCCAGCAACCGAATCACGGACACCGGGGAGCTGTTTTTT. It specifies CASNRITDTGELFF.

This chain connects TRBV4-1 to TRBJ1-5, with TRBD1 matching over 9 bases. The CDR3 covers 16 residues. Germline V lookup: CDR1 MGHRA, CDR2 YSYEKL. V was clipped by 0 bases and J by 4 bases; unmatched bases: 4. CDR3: CASSQDKGQGNQPQHF. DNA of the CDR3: TGCGCCAGCAGCCAAGATAAGGGACAGGGAAATCAGCCCCAGCATTTT.

In DNA, the CDR3 is TGCGCCAGCAGCCAAGAAATCGGACTAGCGAAAGAGACCCAGTACTTC. It translates to CASSQEIGLAKETQYF. This chain joins TRBV4-3 and TRBJ2-5, with 9 nucleotides matching TRBD2. This CDR3 region has 16 residues. Trimming removed 0 bases from V and 3 bases from J; junction bases left unmatched: 5. In germline, CDR1 is LGHNA, CDR2 YSLEER.

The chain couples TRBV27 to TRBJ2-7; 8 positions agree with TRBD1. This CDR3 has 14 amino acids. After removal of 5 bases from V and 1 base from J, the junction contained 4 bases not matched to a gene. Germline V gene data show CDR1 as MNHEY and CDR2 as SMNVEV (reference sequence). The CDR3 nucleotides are TGTGCCAGCAGTCCAGGGGGCCTATCCTACGAGCAGTACGTC. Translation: CASSPGGLSYEQYV.

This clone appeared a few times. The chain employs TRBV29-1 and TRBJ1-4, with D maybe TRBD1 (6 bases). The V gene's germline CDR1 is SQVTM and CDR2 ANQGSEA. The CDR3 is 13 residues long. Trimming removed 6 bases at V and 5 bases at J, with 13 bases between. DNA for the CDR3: TGCAGCGTGAAAGGGGGATCGAATGAAAAACTGTTTTTT. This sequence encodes CSVKGGSNEKLFF.

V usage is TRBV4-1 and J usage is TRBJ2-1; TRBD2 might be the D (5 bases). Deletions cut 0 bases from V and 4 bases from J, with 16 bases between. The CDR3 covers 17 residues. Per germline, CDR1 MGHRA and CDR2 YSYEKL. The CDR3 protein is CASSQDRLTVTYNEQFF. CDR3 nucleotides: TGCGCCAGCAGCCAAGATCGACTAACCGTAACATACAATGAGCAGTTCTTC.

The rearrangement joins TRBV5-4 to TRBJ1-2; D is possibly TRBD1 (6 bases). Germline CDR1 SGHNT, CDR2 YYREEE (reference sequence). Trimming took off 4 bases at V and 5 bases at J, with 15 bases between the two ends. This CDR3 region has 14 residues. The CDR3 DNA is TGTGCCAGCAGCCCGGCGGGGGCACGGTATGGCTACACCTTC. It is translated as CASSPAGARYGYTF.

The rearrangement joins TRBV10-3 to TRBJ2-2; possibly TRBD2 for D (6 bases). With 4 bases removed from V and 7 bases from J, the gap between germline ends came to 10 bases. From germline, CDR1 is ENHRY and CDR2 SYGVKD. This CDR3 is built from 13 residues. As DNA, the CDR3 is TGTGCCATCAGTGGAGGGACTCTCGGGGAGCTGTTTTTT. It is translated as CAISGGTLGELFF.

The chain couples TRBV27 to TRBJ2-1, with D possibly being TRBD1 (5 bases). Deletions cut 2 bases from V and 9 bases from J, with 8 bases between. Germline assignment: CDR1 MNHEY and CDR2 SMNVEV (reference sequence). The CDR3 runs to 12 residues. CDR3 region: CASSLIRGEQFF. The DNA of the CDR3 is TGTGCCAGCAGTTTAATAAGGGGTGAGCAGTTCTTC.

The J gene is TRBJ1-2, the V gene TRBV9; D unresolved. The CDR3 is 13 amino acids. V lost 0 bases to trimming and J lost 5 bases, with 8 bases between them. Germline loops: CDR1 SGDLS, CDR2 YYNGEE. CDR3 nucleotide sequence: TGTGCCAGCAGCGTAGAACAGTTTTATGGCTACACCTTC. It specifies CASSVEQFYGYTF.

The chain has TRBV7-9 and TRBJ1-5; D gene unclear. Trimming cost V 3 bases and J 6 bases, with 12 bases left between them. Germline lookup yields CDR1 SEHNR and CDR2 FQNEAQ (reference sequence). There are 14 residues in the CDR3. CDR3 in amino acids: CASSLDGDSQPQHF. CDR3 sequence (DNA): TGTGCCAGCAGCTTGGACGGGGATAGTCAGCCCCAGCATTTT. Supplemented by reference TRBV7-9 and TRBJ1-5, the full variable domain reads DTGVSQNPRHKITKRGQNVTFRCDPISEHNRLYWYRQTLGQGPEFLTYFQNEAQLEKSRLLSDRFSAERPKGSFSTLEIQRTEQGDSAMYLCASSLDGDSQPQHFGDGTRLSIL.

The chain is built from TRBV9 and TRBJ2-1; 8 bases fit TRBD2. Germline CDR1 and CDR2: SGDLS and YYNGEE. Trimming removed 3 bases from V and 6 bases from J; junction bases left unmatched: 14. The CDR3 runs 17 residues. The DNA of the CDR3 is TGTGCCAGCAGCGCCGGAGGAGCGGGAGCCCTCCCCAATGAGCAGTTCTTC. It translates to CASSAGGAGALPNEQFF.

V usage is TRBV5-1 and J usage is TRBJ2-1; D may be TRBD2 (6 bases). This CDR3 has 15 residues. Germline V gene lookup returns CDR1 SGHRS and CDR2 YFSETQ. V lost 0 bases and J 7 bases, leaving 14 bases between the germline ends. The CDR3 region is CASSLAAGLRNEQFF. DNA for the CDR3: TGCGCCAGCAGCTTGGCGGCGGGGCTAAGGAATGAGCAGTTCTTC.

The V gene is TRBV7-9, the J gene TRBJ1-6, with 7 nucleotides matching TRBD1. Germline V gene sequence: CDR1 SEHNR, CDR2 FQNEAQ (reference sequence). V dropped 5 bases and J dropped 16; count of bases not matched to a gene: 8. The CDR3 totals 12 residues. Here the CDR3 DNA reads TGTGCCAGCAGCCTCGGACAGGCCACTCTCCACTTT. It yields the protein CASSLGQATLHF.

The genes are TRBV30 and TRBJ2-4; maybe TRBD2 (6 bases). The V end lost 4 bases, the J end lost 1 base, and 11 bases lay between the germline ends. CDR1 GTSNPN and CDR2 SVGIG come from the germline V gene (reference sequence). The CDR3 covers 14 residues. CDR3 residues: CAWKAGPAKNIQYF. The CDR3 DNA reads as TGTGCCTGGAAGGCGGGGCCGGCCAAAAACATTCAGTACTTC. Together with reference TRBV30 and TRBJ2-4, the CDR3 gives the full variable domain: SQTIHQWPATLVQPVGSPLSLECTVEGTSNPNLYWYRQAAGRGLQLLFYSVGIGQISSEVPQNLSASRPQDRQFILSSKKLLLSDSGFYLCAWKAGPAKNIQYFGAGTRLSVL.